The text below deals with one TCR beta chain. The sample is drawn from a study of blood T cell repertoires in COVID-19. Study-level background: The cDNA or gDNA used as material had been derived from T cells, B-cell-depleted T cells, or PBMCs.

Only in-frame clones appear in the TCRdb table, and some are missing; sequencing was by immunoSEQ multiplex PCR. The repertoire holds approximately 280,000 clones, with approximately 86% as singletons. This CDR3 region has 17 residues. The ends lost 3 bases at V and 5 bases at J; junction bases unmatched: 10. Germline V lookup: CDR1 SGHVS, CDR2 FNYEAQ. The receptor was derived from a woman aged 18-30 years who had recovered from COVID-19. Material: PBMCs or T cells enriched from blood (not recorded which). The chain has TRBV7-6 and TRBJ1-5, with 10 nucleotides matching TRBD1. The DNA for the CDR3 is TGTGCCAGCAGCTTCCGCGAAGGGACAGGGGAAGATCAGCCCCAGCATTTT. It yields the protein CASSFREGTGEDQPQHF.